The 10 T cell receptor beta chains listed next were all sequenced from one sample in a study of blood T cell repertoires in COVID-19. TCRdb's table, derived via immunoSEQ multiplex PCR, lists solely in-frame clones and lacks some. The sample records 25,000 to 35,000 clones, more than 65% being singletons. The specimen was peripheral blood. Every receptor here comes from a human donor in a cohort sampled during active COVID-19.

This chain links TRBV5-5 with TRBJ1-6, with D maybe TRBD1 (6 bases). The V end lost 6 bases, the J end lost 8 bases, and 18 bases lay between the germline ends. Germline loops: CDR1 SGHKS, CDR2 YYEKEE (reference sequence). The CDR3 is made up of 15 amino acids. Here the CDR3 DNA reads TGTGCCAGCACCCTAAGGAACAGGGTTGATTCACCCCTCCACTTT. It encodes CASTLRNRVDSPLHF. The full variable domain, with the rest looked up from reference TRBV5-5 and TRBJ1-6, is DAGVTQSPTHLIKTRGQQVTLRCSPISGHKSVSWYQQVLGQGPQFIFQYYEKEERGRGNFPDRFSARQFPNYSSELNVNALLLGDSALYLCASTLRNRVDSPLHFGNGTRLTVT.

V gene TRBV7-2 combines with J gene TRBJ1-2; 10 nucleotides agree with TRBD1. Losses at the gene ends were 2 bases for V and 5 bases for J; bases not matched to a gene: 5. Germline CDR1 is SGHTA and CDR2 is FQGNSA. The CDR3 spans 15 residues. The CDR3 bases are TGTGCCAGCAGCTTAACGTGGACAGGGGGTTATGGCTACACCTTC. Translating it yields CASSLTWTGGYGYTF.

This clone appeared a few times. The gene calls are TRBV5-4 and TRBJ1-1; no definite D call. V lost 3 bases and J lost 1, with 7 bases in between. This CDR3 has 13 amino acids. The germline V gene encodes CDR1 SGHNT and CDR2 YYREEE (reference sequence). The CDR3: CASSSFRNTEAFF. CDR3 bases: TGTGCCAGCAGCTCTTTTCGGAACACTGAAGCTTTCTTT.

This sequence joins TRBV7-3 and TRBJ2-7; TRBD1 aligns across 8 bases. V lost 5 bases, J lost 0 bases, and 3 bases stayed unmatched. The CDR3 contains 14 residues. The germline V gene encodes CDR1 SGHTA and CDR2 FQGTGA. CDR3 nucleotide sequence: TGTGCCAGCAGCCTCGGGACAGGCTCCTACGAGCAGTACTTC. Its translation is CASSLGTGSYEQYF.

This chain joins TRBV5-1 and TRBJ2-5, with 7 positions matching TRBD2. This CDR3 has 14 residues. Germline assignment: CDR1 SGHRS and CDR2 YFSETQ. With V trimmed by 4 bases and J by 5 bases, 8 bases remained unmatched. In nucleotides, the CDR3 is TGCGCCAGCAGCCTTGGACTAGGTCCGGAGACCCAGTACTTC. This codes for CASSLGLGPETQYF.

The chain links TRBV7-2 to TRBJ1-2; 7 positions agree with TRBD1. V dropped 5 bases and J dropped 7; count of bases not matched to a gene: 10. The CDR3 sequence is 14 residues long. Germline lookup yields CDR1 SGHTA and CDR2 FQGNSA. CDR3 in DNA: TGTGCCAGCAGCGTGATGACAGGGCCGGGTGGCTACACCTTC. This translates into CASSVMTGPGGYTF.

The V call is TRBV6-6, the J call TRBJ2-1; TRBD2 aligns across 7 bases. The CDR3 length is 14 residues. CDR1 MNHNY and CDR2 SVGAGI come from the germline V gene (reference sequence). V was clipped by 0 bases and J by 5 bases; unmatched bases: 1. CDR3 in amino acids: CASSYSSGNNEQFF. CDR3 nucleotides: TGTGCCAGCAGTTACTCGAGCGGGAACAATGAGCAGTTCTTC.

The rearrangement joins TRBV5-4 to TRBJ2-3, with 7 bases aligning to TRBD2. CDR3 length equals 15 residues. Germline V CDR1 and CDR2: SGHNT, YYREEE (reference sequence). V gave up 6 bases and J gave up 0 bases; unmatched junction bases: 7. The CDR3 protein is CASTSAGVSTDTQYF. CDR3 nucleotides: TGTGCCAGCACGTCCGCGGGGGTGAGCACAGATACGCAGTATTTT.

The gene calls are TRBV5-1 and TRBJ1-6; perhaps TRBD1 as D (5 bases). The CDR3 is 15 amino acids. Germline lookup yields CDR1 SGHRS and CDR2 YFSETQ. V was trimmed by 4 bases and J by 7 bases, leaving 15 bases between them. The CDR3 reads CASSPQGGWNSPLHF. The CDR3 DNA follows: TGCGCCAGCAGCCCCCAGGGAGGGTGGAATTCACCCCTCCACTTT.

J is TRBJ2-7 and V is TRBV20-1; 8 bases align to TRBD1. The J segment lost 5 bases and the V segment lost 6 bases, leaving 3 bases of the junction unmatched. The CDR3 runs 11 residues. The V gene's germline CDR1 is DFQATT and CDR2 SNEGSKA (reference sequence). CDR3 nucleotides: TGCAGTGCAGACAGGGGTGACGAGCAGTACTTC. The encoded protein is CSADRGDEQYF.